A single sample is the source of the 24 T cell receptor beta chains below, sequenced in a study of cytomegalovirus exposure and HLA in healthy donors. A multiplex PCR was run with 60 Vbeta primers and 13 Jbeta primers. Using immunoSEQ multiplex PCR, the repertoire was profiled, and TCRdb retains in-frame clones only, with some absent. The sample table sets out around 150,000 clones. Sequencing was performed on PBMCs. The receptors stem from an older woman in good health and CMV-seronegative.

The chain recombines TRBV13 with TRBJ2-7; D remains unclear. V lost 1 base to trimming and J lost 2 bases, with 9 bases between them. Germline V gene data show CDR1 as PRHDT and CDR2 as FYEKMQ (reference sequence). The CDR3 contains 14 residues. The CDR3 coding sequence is TGTGCCAGCAGCTTAGCACGGTCCACCTACGAGCAGTACTTC. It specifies CASSLARSTYEQYF.

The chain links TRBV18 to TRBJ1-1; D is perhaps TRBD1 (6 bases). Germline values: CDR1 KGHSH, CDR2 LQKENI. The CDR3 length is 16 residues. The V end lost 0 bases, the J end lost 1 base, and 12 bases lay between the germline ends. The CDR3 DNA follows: TGTGCCAGCTCACCACCGGGGGCAGGTCCGAACACTGAAGCTTTCTTT. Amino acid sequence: CASSPPGAGPNTEAFF. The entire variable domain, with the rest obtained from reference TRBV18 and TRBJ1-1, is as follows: NAGVMQNPRHLVRRRGQEARLRCSPMKGHSHVYWYRQLPEEGLKFMVYLQKENIIDESGMPKERFSAEFPKEGPSILRIQQVVRGDSAAYFCASSPPGAGPNTEAFFGQGTRLTVV.

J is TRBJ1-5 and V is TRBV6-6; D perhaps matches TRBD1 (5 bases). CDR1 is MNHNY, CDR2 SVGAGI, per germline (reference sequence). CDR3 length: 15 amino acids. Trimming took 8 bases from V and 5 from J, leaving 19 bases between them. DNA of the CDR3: TGTGCCAGCGGTAAGGGTCAGACAGTTTATCAGCCCCAGCATTTT. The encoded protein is CASGKGQTVYQPQHF.

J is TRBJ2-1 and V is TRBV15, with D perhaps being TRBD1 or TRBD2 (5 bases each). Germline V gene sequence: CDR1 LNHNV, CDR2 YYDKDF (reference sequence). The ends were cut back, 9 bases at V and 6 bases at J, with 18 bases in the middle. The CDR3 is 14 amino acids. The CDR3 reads CATRRGQGLNEQFF. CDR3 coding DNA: TGTGCCACTAGGAGAGGGCAGGGCCTCAATGAGCAGTTCTTC.

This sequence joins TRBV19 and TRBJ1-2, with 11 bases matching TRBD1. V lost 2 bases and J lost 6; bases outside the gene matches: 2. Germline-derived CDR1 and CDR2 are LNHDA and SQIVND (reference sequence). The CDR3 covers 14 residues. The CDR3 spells CASSIPDRGHGYTF. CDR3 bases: TGTGCCAGTAGTATACCGGACAGGGGGCATGGCTACACCTTC. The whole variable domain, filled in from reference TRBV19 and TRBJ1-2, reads DGGITQSPKYLFRKEGQNVTLSCEQNLNHDAMYWYRQDPGQGLRLIYYSQIVNDFQKGDIAEGYSVSREKKESFPLTVTSAQKNPTAFYLCASSIPDRGHGYTFGSGTRLTVV.

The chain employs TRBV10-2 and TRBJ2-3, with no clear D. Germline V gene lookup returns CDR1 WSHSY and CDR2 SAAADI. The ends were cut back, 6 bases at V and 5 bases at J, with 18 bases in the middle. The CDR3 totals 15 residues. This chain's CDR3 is CASRENSHRVDTQYF. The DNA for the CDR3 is TGCGCCAGCAGGGAGAATTCGCACCGGGTAGATACGCAGTATTTT.

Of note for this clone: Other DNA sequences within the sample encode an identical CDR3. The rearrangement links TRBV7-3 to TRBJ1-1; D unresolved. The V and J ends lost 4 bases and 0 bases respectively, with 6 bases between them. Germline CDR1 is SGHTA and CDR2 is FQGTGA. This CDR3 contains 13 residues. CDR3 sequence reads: CASSSGLNTEAFF. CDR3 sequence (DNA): TGTGCCAGCAGCTCGGGTTTGAACACTGAAGCTTTCTTT. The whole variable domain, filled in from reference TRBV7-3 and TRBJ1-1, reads GAGVSQTPSNKVTEKGKYVELRCDPISGHTALYWYRQSLGQGPEFLIYFQGTGAADDSGLPNDRFFAVRPEGSVSTLKIQRTERGDSAVYLCASSSGLNTEAFFGQGTRLTVV.

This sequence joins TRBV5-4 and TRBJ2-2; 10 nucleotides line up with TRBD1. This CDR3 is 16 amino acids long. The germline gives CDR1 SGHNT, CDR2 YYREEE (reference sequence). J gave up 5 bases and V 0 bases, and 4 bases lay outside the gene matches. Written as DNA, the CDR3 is TGTGCCAGCAGCTTGGGTGGGGACAGGGGAACCGGGGAGCTGTTTTTT. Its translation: CASSLGGDRGTGELFF.

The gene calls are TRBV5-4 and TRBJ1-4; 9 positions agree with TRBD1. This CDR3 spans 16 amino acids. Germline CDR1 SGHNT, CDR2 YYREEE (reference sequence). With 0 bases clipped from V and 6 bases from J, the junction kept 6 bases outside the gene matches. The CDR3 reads CASSLGGDRVDEKLFF. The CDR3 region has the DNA TGTGCCAGCAGCTTGGGGGGGGACAGGGTTGATGAAAAACTGTTTTTT.

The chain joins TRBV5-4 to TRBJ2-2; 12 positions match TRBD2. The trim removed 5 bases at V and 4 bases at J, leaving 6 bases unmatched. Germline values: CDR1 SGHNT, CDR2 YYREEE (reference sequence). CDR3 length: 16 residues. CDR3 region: CASSPSGRGGTGELFF. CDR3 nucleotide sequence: TGTGCCAGCAGTCCTAGCGGGAGGGGGGGCACCGGGGAGCTGTTTTTT. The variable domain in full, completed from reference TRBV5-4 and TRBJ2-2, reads ETGVTQSPTHLIKTRGQQVTLRCSSQSGHNTVSWYQQALGQGPQFIFQYYREEENGRGNFPPRFSGLQFPNYSSELNVNALELDDSALYLCASSPSGRGGTGELFFGEGSRLTVL.

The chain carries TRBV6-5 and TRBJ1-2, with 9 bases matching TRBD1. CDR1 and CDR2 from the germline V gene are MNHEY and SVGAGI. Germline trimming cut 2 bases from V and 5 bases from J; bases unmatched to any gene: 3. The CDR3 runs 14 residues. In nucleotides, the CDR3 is TGTGCCAGCAGTTACACAGGGGGCTGGTATGGCTACACCTTC. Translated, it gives CASSYTGGWYGYTF.

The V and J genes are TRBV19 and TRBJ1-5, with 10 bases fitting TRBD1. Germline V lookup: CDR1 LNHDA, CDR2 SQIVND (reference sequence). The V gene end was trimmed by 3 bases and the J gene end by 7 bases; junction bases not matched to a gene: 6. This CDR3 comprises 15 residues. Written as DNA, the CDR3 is TGTGCCAGTAGTATGGGACAGGGGAGCGGACAGCCCCAGCATTTT. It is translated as CASSMGQGSGQPQHF.

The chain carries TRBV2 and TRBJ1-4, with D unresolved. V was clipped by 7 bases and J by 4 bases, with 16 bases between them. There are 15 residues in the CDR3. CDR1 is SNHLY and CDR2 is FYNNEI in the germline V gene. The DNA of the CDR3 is TGTGCCAGCACCCAGCGGGCGGTCTTTAATGAAAAACTGTTTTTT. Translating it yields CASTQRAVFNEKLFF. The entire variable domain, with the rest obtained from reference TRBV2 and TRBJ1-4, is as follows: EPEVTQTPSHQVTQMGQEVILRCVPISNHLYFYWYRQILGQKVEFLVSFYNNEISEKSEIFDDQFSVERPDGSNFTLKIRSTKLEDSAMYFCASTQRAVFNEKLFFGSGTQLSVL.

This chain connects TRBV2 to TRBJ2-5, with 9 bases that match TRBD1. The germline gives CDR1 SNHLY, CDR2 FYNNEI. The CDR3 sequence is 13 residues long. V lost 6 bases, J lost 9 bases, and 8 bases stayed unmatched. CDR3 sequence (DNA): TGTGCCAGCAGAGGACACAGACAGGGGGCCCAGTACTTC. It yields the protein CASRGHRQGAQYF.

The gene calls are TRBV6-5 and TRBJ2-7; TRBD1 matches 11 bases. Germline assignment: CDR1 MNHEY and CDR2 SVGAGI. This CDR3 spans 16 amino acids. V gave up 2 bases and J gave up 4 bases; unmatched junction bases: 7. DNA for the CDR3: TGTGCCAGCAGTTACCGGAGGACAGGGGGCCAGTACGAGCAGTACTTC. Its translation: CASSYRRTGGQYEQYF.

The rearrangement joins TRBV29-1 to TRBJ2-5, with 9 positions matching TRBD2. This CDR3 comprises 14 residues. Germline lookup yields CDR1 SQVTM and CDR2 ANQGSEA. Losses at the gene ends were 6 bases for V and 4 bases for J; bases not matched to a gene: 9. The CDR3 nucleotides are TGCAGCGTCCGCGGGACTAGCAGGTCAGAGACCCAGTACTTC. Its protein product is CSVRGTSRSETQYF.

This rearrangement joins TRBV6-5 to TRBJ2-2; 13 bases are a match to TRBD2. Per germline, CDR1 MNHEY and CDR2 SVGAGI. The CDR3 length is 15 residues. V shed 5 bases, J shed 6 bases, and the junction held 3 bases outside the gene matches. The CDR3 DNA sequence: TGTGCCAGCAGTCCCGGGACTAGCGGGGCCGGGGAGCTGTTTTTT. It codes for CASSPGTSGAGELFF.

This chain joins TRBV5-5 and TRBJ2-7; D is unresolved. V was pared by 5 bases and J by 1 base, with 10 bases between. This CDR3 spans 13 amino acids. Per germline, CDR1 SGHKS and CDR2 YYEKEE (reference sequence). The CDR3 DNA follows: TGTGCCAGCAGTCTTGCAGGTTCCTACGAGCAGTACTTC. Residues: CASSLAGSYEQYF.

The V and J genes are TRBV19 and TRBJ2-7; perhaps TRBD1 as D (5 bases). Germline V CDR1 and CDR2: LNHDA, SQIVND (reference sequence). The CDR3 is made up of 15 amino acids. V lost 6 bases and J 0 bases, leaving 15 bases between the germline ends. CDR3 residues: CASRPDTTSSYEQYF. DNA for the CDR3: TGTGCCAGTAGGCCGGACACAACCTCCTCCTACGAGCAGTACTTC.

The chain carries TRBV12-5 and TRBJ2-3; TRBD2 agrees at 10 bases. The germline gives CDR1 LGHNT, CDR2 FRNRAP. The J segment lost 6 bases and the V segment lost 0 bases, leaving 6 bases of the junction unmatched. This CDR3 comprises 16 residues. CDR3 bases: TGTGCTAGTGGTTTGGTACTAGCGGGGCCAGCGGATACGCAGTATTTT. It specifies CASGLVLAGPADTQYF.

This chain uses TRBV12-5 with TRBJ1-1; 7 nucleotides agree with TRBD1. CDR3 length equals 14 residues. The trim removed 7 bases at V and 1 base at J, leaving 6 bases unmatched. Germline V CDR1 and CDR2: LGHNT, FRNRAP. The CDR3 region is CASVQGWANTEAFF. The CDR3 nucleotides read TGTGCTAGTGTACAGGGGTGGGCGAACACTGAAGCTTTCTTT.

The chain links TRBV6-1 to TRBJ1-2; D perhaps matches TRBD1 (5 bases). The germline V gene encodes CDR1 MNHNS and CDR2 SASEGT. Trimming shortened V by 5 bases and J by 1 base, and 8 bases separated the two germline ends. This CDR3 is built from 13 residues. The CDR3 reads CASSSDSNYGYTF. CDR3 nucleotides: TGTGCCAGCAGTAGCGACAGTAACTATGGCTACACCTTC.

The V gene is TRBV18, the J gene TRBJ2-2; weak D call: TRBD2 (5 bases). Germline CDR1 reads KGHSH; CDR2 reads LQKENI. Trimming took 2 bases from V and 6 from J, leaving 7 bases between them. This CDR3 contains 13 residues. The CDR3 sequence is CASSPGGSGELFF. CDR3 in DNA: TGTGCCAGCTCACCAGGAGGTTCCGGGGAGCTGTTTTTT. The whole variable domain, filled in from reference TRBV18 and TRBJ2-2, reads NAGVMQNPRHLVRRRGQEARLRCSPMKGHSHVYWYRQLPEEGLKFMVYLQKENIIDESGMPKERFSAEFPKEGPSILRIQQVVRGDSAAYFCASSPGGSGELFFGEGSRLTVL.

CDR3 nucleotide sequence: TGCGCCAGCAGCATTCTAGCGGGGCAAGAGACCCAGTACTTC. Amino acids: CASSILAGQETQYF. The chain joins TRBV5-1 to TRBJ2-5, with 9 bases that match TRBD2. V gave up 4 bases and J gave up 2 bases; unmatched junction bases: 3. This CDR3 spans 14 amino acids. Germline V gene data show CDR1 as SGHRS and CDR2 as YFSETQ.